This record looks at one T cell receptor (beta chain) sequence and its context. Additional DNA sequences in this sample encode the identical CDR3. This CDR3 has 13 amino acids. Trimming took 4 bases from V and 2 from J; bases not matched to a gene: 2. Produced via immunoSEQ multiplex PCR; TCRdb's table is partial and in-frame only. The sample shows fewer than 500,000 clones, about nine tenths of them seen only once. The data derive from a study of blood T cell repertoires in COVID-19. Overall study: COVID-19 samples from acute and convalescent phases originated in the United States, Italy and Spain. From T cells, B-cell-depleted T cells, or PBMCs came the material, which was cDNA or gDNA.

The TCR comes from a woman aged 30 to 39 with active or convalescent COVID-19. The sample taken for sequencing was peripheral blood. This chain joins TRBV12-3 or TRBV12-4 and TRBJ2-7, with 7 bases that match TRBD2. The CDR3 spells CASSSGLAYEQYF. In nucleotides, the CDR3 is TGTGCCAGCAGTTCCGGACTAGCCTACGAGCAGTACTTC.